This T cell receptor beta chain is from a study of T cell responses to AZD1222 COVID-19 vaccine. General study results and limits: Seropositivity was recorded at baseline in only a handful of AZD1222 recipients. Spike as a whole was targeted by vaccine-associated CD4 TCRs, dominant at 160-218 and 743-854.

As regards this clone: Its antigen remains unknown.

Pooled in the analysis were second doses at about 4 or about 12 weeks. This CDR3 is 15 amino acids long. CDR1 and CDR2 (germline): MDHEN, SYDVKM. V lost 8 bases to trimming and J lost 4 bases; unmatched junction nucleotides: 10. Repertoires were generated with immunoSEQ multiplex PCR, while TCRdb's copy carries only in-frame clones and drops some. Among some 30,000 clones listed, more than 75% were seen once. The chain recombines TRBV28 with TRBJ2-1; 8 bases agree with TRBD2. Specimen: peripheral blood, collected 28 days after the second AZD1222 dose. The receptor comes from an adult who received the AZD1222 COVID-19 vaccine. This CDR3 is CASARRTSNYNEQFF. In DNA, the CDR3 is TGTGCCAGCGCCCGGAGGACTAGCAATTACAATGAGCAGTTCTTC.